These 15 T cell receptor beta chains came from one sample sequenced in a study of cytomegalovirus exposure and HLA in healthy donors. The primer mix had 60 Vbeta and 13 Jbeta primers. The protocol was immunoSEQ multiplex PCR, while the TCRdb copy is restricted to in-frame clones and leaves out a portion. The sample lists roughly 130,000 clones; 80% were seen once. The sequenced sample consisted of PBMCs. The receptor source for this set is a male donor in good health and CMV-seronegative.

V gene TRBV18 combines with J gene TRBJ1-5; 10 positions match TRBD1. J was trimmed by 2 bases and V by 6 bases; bases with no gene match: 4. The germline V gene encodes CDR1 KGHSH and CDR2 LQKENI. The CDR3 loop spans 15 amino acids. The CDR3 coding sequence is TGTGCCAGCTCGCTAGGGACAGGGGGCAATCAGCCCCAGCATTTT. It codes for CASSLGTGGNQPQHF.

In this sample, this clone turned up once. As DNA, the CDR3 is TGTGCCAGCAGTGAGGAGCGGGACCACGGAGATACGCAGTATTTT. Translating it yields CASSEERDHGDTQYF. The rearrangement joins TRBV2 to TRBJ2-3; 7 nucleotides agree with TRBD2. Germline CDR1 is SNHLY and CDR2 is FYNNEI. The ends lost 3 bases at V and 5 bases at J; junction bases unmatched: 8. The CDR3 is made up of 15 amino acids.

This chain links TRBV6-5 with TRBJ2-7; no clear D. This CDR3 has 14 residues. Germline CDR1 and CDR2: MNHEY and SVGAGI. Trimming shortened V by 6 bases and J by 3 bases, and 15 bases separated the two germline ends. CDR3 nucleotides: TGTGCCAGCAGCCCCCAGGTGAAGAACTACGAGCAGTACTTC. It is translated as CASSPQVKNYEQYF.

This clone is a singleton in its sample. The V call is TRBV6-5, the J call TRBJ2-7; 12 nucleotides match TRBD2. V lost 6 bases to trimming and J lost 7 bases; unmatched junction nucleotides: 13. This CDR3 contains 16 residues. Looked up from germline, CDR1 is MNHEY and CDR2 is SVGAGI. For the CDR3, the DNA is TGTGCCAGCAGCTACACTAGCGGGAGGCCCCAGGGGGAGCAGTACTTC. Protein product: CASSYTSGRPQGEQYF.

CDR3 in DNA: TGTGCCACCAGCAGAGACAGGGGAACTATCTCTGGAAACACCATATATTTT. Residues: CATSRDRGTISGNTIYF. V is TRBV15 and J is TRBJ1-3; D might be TRBD1 (6 bases). In germline, CDR1 is LNHNV, CDR2 YYDKDF (reference sequence). The CDR3 spans 17 residues. Trimming cost V 0 bases and J 0 bases, with 12 bases left between them. The full variable domain, rest sourced from reference TRBV15 and TRBJ1-3, is DAMVIQNPRYQVTQFGKPVTLSCSQTLNHNVMYWYQQKSSQAPKLLFHYYDKDFNNEADTPDNFQSRRPNTSFCFLDIRSPGLGDTAMYLCATSRDRGTISGNTIYFGEGSWLTVV.

Only one count was recorded for this clone. The chain is built from TRBV18 and TRBJ2-2, with 7 bases matching TRBD1. The CDR3 is 19 amino acids. V was pared by 3 bases and J by 0 bases, with 13 bases of the junction left unmatched. From germline, CDR1 is KGHSH and CDR2 LQKENI. The CDR3 coding sequence is TGTGCCAGCTCACCTCGGCAGGGGGTTGGATGGCCGAACACCGGGGAGCTGTTTTTT. This translates into CASSPRQGVGWPNTGELFF.

The chain carries TRBV9 and TRBJ1-1; TRBD1 matches at 7 bases. The trim removed 2 bases at V and 0 bases at J, leaving 4 bases unmatched. This CDR3 region has 15 residues. Germline V CDR1 and CDR2: SGDLS, YYNGEE. DNA of the CDR3: TGTGCCAGCAGCGTGGGACAGCTGATGAACACTGAAGCTTTCTTT. This translates into CASSVGQLMNTEAFF. Supplemented by reference TRBV9 and TRBJ1-1, the full variable domain reads DSGVTQTPKHLITATGQRVTLRCSPRSGDLSVYWYQQSLDQGLQFLIQYYNGEERAKGNILERFSAQQFPDLHSELNLSSLELGDSALYFCASSVGQLMNTEAFFGQGTRLTVV.

The V gene is TRBV7-8, the J gene TRBJ1-1; maybe TRBD1 (5 bases). V gave up 3 bases and J gave up 3 bases, with 11 bases separating them. The length of the CDR3 is 14 residues. Per the germline V gene, CDR1 is SGHVS and CDR2 is FQNEAQ. The CDR3 protein is CASSFSTGDTEAFF. In DNA, the CDR3 is TGTGCCAGCAGCTTCTCCACAGGTGACACTGAAGCTTTCTTT.

This chain connects TRBV6-5 to TRBJ1-2; D uncertain. V lost 0 bases, J lost 4 bases, and 9 bases lay in between. The germline V gene encodes CDR1 MNHEY and CDR2 SVGAGI. CDR3 length: 14 residues. CDR3 in amino acids: CASSYSEETYGYTF. CDR3 sequence (DNA): TGTGCCAGCAGTTACTCGGAGGAGACCTATGGCTACACCTTC.

The rearrangement links TRBV9 to TRBJ2-2; D may be TRBD2 (5 bases). V was trimmed by 2 bases and J by 3 bases, leaving 8 bases between them. From germline, CDR1 is SGDLS and CDR2 YYNGEE. The CDR3 covers 14 residues. CDR3 in amino acids: CASSVGGYTGELFF. CDR3 in DNA: TGTGCCAGCAGCGTTGGAGGTTACACCGGGGAGCTGTTTTTT.

This chain joins TRBV4-2 and TRBJ2-5, with TRBD2 as a possible D gene (6 bases). The germline gives CDR1 LGHNA, CDR2 YNFKEQ. The CDR3 loop spans 16 amino acids. Trimming shortened V by 4 bases and J by 5 bases, and 20 bases separated the two germline ends. The CDR3 region is CASSPHPGGEGETQYF. In DNA form, the CDR3 reads TGTGCCAGCAGCCCCCATCCCGGGGGAGAGGGGGAGACCCAGTACTTC.

The rearrangement uses TRBV5-1 and TRBJ2-3, with a tentative D call TRBD1 (6 bases). Between the trimmed V and J ends, which lost 4 bases and 14 bases, there was a span of 14 bases. The V gene's germline CDR1 is SGHRS and CDR2 YFSETQ. The CDR3 length is 11 residues. The CDR3 nucleotides are TGCGCCAGCAGCCTGACAGGCGGGCTGTATTTT. Translation: CASSLTGGLYF.

The gene calls are TRBV10-3 and TRBJ1-1; maybe TRBD1 (5 bases). The CDR3 has 11 residues. Per germline, CDR1 ENHRY and CDR2 SYGVKD. The germline V and J ends were trimmed by 4 bases and 7 bases, with 7 bases remaining between them. The CDR3 loop reads CAISGGDEAFF. DNA of the CDR3: TGTGCCATCAGTGGGGGGGATGAAGCTTTCTTT.

This clone turned up a few times. V is TRBV18 and J is TRBJ1-4; 9 bases agree with TRBD1. This CDR3 is built from 15 residues. Germline V gene lookup returns CDR1 KGHSH and CDR2 LQKENI. The V segment lost 3 bases and the J segment 1 base; nucleotides outside the gene matches: 0. The DNA for the CDR3 is TGTGCCAGCTCACCGGACAGGGGAACTAATGAAAAACTGTTTTTT. Its protein is CASSPDRGTNEKLFF.

The chain joins TRBV5-1 to TRBJ2-6; D possibly corresponds to TRBD1 (5 bases). V was shortened by 0 bases and J by 2 bases, with 9 bases between the two germline ends. Looked up from germline, CDR1 is SGHRS and CDR2 is YFSETQ. The CDR3 extends over 16 amino acids. As DNA, the CDR3 is TGCGCCAGCAGCTTGGAACAGGTGACTGGGGCCAACGTCCTGACTTTC. Protein: CASSLEQVTGANVLTF.